This T cell receptor (beta chain) appears in the sequencing data of a study of blood T cell repertoires in COVID-19. Measured with immunoSEQ multiplex PCR; TCRdb has only the in-frame clones, and not every one. The sample yields 65,000 to 75,000 clones, 75% to 80% seen once. CDR1 MGHRA and CDR2 YSYEKL come from the germline V gene. The trim removed 2 bases at V and 8 bases at J, leaving 11 bases unmatched. The length of the CDR3 is 15 residues. The sample consisted of peripheral blood. The receptor's source is a human donor in a cohort sampled during active COVID-19. The rearrangement uses TRBV4-1 and TRBJ1-2; the match to TRBD1 covers 7 bases. CDR3 DNA sequence: TGCGCCAGCAGCCAAAGTTGGGGGGCAGGGGGGGGCTACACCTTC. Translating it yields CASSQSWGAGGGYTF.